These 14 T cell receptor beta chains share one sample of origin, sequenced in a study of blood T cell repertoires in COVID-19. Libraries were prepared by immunoSEQ multiplex PCR; TCRdb keeps only in-frame clonotypes and omits some of them. The sample consists of about 200,000 clones, about 85% of them appearing once. Source material: PBMCs or T cells enriched from blood (not recorded which). These receptors all stem from a middle-aged man who had recovered from COVID-19.

The chain combines TRBV6-4 with TRBJ2-1; TRBD2 might be the D (6 bases). The V gene's germline CDR1 is MRHNA and CDR2 SNTAGT. The CDR3 has 15 amino acids. V dropped 4 bases and J dropped 3 bases, with 13 bases sitting between them. CDR3 residues: CASSAIGGDYNEQFF. CDR3 coding DNA: TGTGCCAGCAGTGCAATTGGCGGGGACTACAATGAGCAGTTCTTC.

The chain combines TRBV3-1 (or the pseudogene TRBV3-2) with TRBJ1-1; the D gene is possibly TRBD1 (6 bases). The germline CDR1 and CDR2 sequences are LGHDT and YNNKEL (reference sequence). CDR3 size: 14 residues. The V end lost 2 bases, the J end lost 2 bases, and 9 bases lay between the germline ends. Here the CDR3 DNA reads TGTGCCAGCAGCCAATTACAGGGAAACACTGAAGCTTTCTTT. Translating gives CASSQLQGNTEAFF.

The rearrangement links TRBV7-9 to TRBJ2-1; 7 bases map to TRBD2. The CDR3 length is 16 residues. The germline V gene has CDR1 SEHNR and CDR2 FQNEAQ (reference sequence). The junction had 12 bases not matched to a gene; V was cut back by 5 bases and J by 5 bases. The CDR3 loop reads CASSPTRGKDHNEQFF. The CDR3 coding sequence is TGTGCCAGCAGCCCAACGCGGGGGAAGGACCACAATGAGCAGTTCTTC.

In DNA form, the CDR3 reads TGTGCCAGCAGTACTCAGGGTTTTTCAGGAAACACCATATATTTT. This sequence encodes CASSTQGFSGNTIYF. V usage is TRBV2 and J usage is TRBJ1-3; D is perhaps TRBD1 (5 bases). CDR3 size: 15 residues. CDR1 and CDR2 (germline): SNHLY, FYNNEI. Trimming removed 5 bases at V and 4 bases at J, with 15 bases between.

J is TRBJ2-7 and V is TRBV28; D ambiguous. Trimming cost V 5 bases and J 7 bases, with 15 bases left between them. The CDR3 length is 13 residues. Germline CDR1 and CDR2: MDHEN and SYDVKM. The DNA of the CDR3 is TGTGCCAGCAGTCTACAGATGGTTTTTGAGCAGTACTTC. This codes for CASSLQMVFEQYF.

The chain has TRBV4-3 and TRBJ2-1; 8 bases align to TRBD2. This CDR3 is built from 15 residues. Looked up from germline, CDR1 is LGHNA and CDR2 is YSLEER. Unmatched junction bases numbered 9, after V lost 3 bases and J lost 8 bases. The CDR3 spells CASSQLTSGGDEQFF. CDR3 in DNA: TGCGCCAGCAGCCAGCTCACTAGCGGAGGGGATGAGCAGTTCTTC.

This clone occurred once. The gene calls are TRBV7-8 and TRBJ2-7; D unclear. CDR3 length equals 13 residues. CDR1 is SGHVS, CDR2 FQNEAQ, per germline. V shed 5 bases and J shed 4 bases, with 12 bases lying between them. This CDR3 is CASSPSVRYEQYF. CDR3 in DNA: TGTGCCAGCAGCCCCTCGGTCCGATACGAGCAGTACTTC.

This clone appeared many times. Other DNA sequences in the sample encode the same CDR3. This chain connects TRBV9 to TRBJ2-7; D unclear. V lost 0 bases and J lost 3, with 7 bases in between. The CDR3 length is 13 residues. Germline V gene data show CDR1 as SGDLS and CDR2 as YYNGEE. In nucleotides, the CDR3 is TGTGCCAGCAGCGTAGGACAAAACTACGAGCAGTACTTC. This translates into CASSVGQNYEQYF. Complete variable domain (other parts from reference TRBV9 and TRBJ2-7): DSGVTQTPKHLITATGQRVTLRCSPRSGDLSVYWYQQSLDQGLQFLIQYYNGEERAKGNILERFSAQQFPDLHSELNLSSLELGDSALYFCASSVGQNYEQYFGPGTRLTVT.

Note on this clone: The germline gene is not matched at one end of the junction; a read error may be the cause. This chain joins TRBV6-6 and TRBJ1-1, with 7 bases lining up with TRBD1. Per the germline V gene, CDR1 is MNHNY and CDR2 is SVGAGI (reference sequence). This CDR3 is 14 amino acids long. The CDR3 spells CASSYSAGGTEAFF. CDR3 nucleotides: TGTGCCAGCAGCTACTCGGCAGGGGGGACTGAAGCTTTCTTT.

This clone was recorded only once. The chain has TRBV9 and TRBJ2-1, with 9 bases fitting TRBD2. CDR1 and CDR2 (germline): SGDLS, YYNGEE. V was clipped by 0 bases and J by 5 bases; unmatched bases: 6. The CDR3 sequence is 16 residues long. The CDR3 DNA reads as TGTGCCAGCAGCGTAGCTCTGGCTAGCGGGGACAATGAGCAGTTCTTC. Translation gives CASSVALASGDNEQFF.

V usage is TRBV19 and J usage is TRBJ1-6; a possible D gene is TRBD1 (6 bases). V was clipped by 9 bases and J by 7 bases, with 16 bases between them. CDR1 is LNHDA and CDR2 is SQIVND in the germline V gene (reference sequence). This CDR3 region has 14 residues. CDR3 bases: TGTGCCAGCCGCACACAGGGTTTCAATTCACCCCTCCACTTT. Its translation is CASRTQGFNSPLHF.

J is TRBJ1-1 and V is TRBV30; D is possibly TRBD1 (6 bases). Germline CDR1 reads GTSNPN; CDR2 reads SVGIG (reference sequence). This CDR3 has 15 amino acids. Trimming stripped 3 bases from V and 4 bases from J, with 18 bases between. The CDR3 is CAWRGTLRRSTEAFF. CDR3 nucleotides: TGTGCCTGGAGGGGGACACTGAGGAGATCCACTGAAGCTTTCTTT. Together with reference TRBV30 and TRBJ1-1, the CDR3 gives the full variable domain: SQTIHQWPATLVQPVGSPLSLECTVEGTSNPNLYWYRQAAGRGLQLLFYSVGIGQISSEVPQNLSASRPQDRQFILSSKKLLLSDSGFYLCAWRGTLRRSTEAFFGQGTRLTVV.

This clone has only one observation. The chain recombines TRBV7-9 with TRBJ2-7; 7 nucleotides match TRBD1. The CDR3 spans 15 residues. Per germline, CDR1 SEHNR and CDR2 FQNEAQ (reference sequence). The V segment lost 5 bases and the J segment 3 bases; nucleotides outside the gene matches: 10. Here the CDR3 reads CASSPQGRGNYEQYF. The CDR3 region has the DNA TGTGCCAGCAGCCCACAGGGCAGGGGGAACTACGAGCAGTACTTC.

The V gene is TRBV30, the J gene TRBJ1-3, with D perhaps TRBD1 (5 bases). With 5 bases removed from V and 3 bases from J, the gap between germline ends came to 14 bases. The CDR3 loop spans 14 amino acids. The germline V gene has CDR1 GTSNPN and CDR2 SVGIG (reference sequence). The CDR3 region has the DNA TGTGCCTGGCGTACCACAGGTGGTGGAAACACCATATATTTT. Translated, it gives CAWRTTGGGNTIYF.